These 3 T cell receptor beta chains originate from one sample sequenced in a study of T cell responses to AZD1222 COVID-19 vaccine (dated by TCRdb to 2020 to 2022). The label giving this sample's time point can be read as: about 28 days (+/-7) after the second vaccine dose. Library preparation was by the immunoSEQ multiplex PCR assay. TCRdb retrieved this table from immuneACCESS and kept in-frame rearrangements only. Not all clones are present; in checked studies, unresolved V genes account for under half, and no reason is known for the remainder. The sample contains 100,000 or so clones, roughly 89% of them found a single time. The top ten constitute 35% to 50% of the sample. Sequencing was performed on peripheral blood, taken 28 days after the second AZD1222 dose. Receptors originate from an adult who received the AZD1222 COVID-19 vaccine.

The V call is TRBV7-8, the J call TRBJ2-1; possibly TRBD2 for D (7 bases). This CDR3 contains 17 residues. V lost 5 bases, J lost 5 bases, and 22 bases lay in between. CDR1 SGHVS and CDR2 FQNEAQ come from the germline V gene. This CDR3 is CASSTQARGGRNNEQFF. CDR3 nucleotides: TGTGCCAGCAGCACCCAGGCGAGGGGGGGCAGAAACAATGAGCAGTTCTTC.

This chain uses TRBV28 with TRBJ2-7; maybe TRBD1 (6 bases). V lost 5 bases and J lost 2, with 19 bases in between. Germline lookup yields CDR1 MDHEN and CDR2 SYDVKM. CDR3 size: 16 residues. The CDR3 spells CASSPPPDRPPYEQYF. The CDR3 DNA follows: TGTGCCAGCAGTCCCCCCCCCGACAGGCCCCCCTACGAGCAGTACTTC.

V usage is TRBV7-2 and J usage is TRBJ1-3; 9 bases are a match to TRBD1. J lost 2 bases, V lost 1 base, and 6 bases had no gene match. This CDR3 comprises 17 residues. CDR1 and CDR2 from the germline V gene are SGHTA and FQGNSA. In DNA, the CDR3 is TGTGCCAGCAGCTTAGGAGTGGGGACAGGGCCTGGAAACACCATATATTTT. It is translated as CASSLGVGTGPGNTIYF.